The 28 T cell receptor beta chains presented below share a single source sample, sequenced in a study of T cell responses to AZD1222 COVID-19 vaccine. The assay was immunoSEQ multiplex PCR, and TCRdb's table has in-frame clones only and misses some. This table has some 130,000 clones, approximately 80% appearing once. Specimen: peripheral blood, collected on day 0 of AZD1222 vaccination. The receptors stem from an adult in good health.

The CDR3 sequence: CASSYGTNPTYEQYF. In nucleotides, the CDR3 is TGTGCCAGCAGCTACGGGACAAACCCCACCTACGAGCAGTACTTC. This chain connects TRBV7-8 to TRBJ2-7; D might be TRBD1 (6 bases). The CDR3 has 15 amino acids. Germline assignment: CDR1 SGHVS and CDR2 FQNEAQ. The germline V and J ends were trimmed by 4 bases and 2 bases, with 15 bases remaining between them. Using reference TRBV7-8 and TRBJ2-7 for the parts outside the CDR3, the full variable domain is GAGVSQSPRYKVAKRGQDVALRCDPISGHVSLFWYQQALGQGPEFLTYFQNEAQLDKSGLPSDRFFAERPEGSVSTLKIQRTQQEDSAVYLCASSYGTNPTYEQYFGPGTRLTVT.

V gene TRBV12-3 or TRBV12-4 combines with J gene TRBJ2-1, with D perhaps TRBD1 (5 bases). CDR3 length: 12 residues. Trimming removed 5 bases from V and 7 bases from J, with 9 bases in between. This CDR3 reads CASSLGVNEQFF. The DNA of the CDR3 is TGTGCCAGCAGTCTAGGGGTGAATGAGCAGTTCTTC.

V is TRBV18 and J is TRBJ1-1; D is ambiguous. The CDR3 totals 12 residues. Germline CDR1 is KGHSH and CDR2 is LQKENI. Trimming shortened V by 2 bases and J by 5 bases, and 6 bases separated the two germline ends. CDR3 coding DNA: TGTGCCAGCTCACCAAAAGGGACTGAAGCTTTCTTT. This encodes CASSPKGTEAFF.

V usage is TRBV28 and J usage is TRBJ1-4; D gene unclear. CDR3 length: 15 amino acids. With 5 bases removed from V and 4 bases from J, the gap between germline ends came to 14 bases. The V gene's germline CDR1 is MDHEN and CDR2 SYDVKM. The CDR3 region is CASSGSGGGNEKLFF. The CDR3 DNA reads as TGTGCCAGCAGTGGTTCCGGTGGCGGTAATGAAAAACTGTTTTTT.

V usage is TRBV6-5 and J usage is TRBJ2-7, with D perhaps given as TRBD1 or TRBD2 (5 bases each). The CDR3 is made up of 13 amino acids. Germline CDR1 reads MNHEY; CDR2 reads SVGAGI. Trimming removed 5 bases at V and 7 bases at J, with 15 bases between. CDR3 nucleotides: TGTGCCAGCAGTCTCGAGGTGGGGGAGGAGCAGTACTTC. Amino acids: CASSLEVGEEQYF.

V and J are TRBV19 and TRBJ1-2, with TRBD1 matching over 8 bases. The germline V gene encodes CDR1 LNHDA and CDR2 SQIVND (reference sequence). This CDR3 is built from 18 residues. After removal of 4 bases from V and 4 bases from J, the junction contained 17 bases not matched to a gene. The CDR3 here is CASSRRRDRGSSFYGYTF. CDR3 in DNA: TGTGCCAGTAGTAGGAGAAGAGACAGGGGATCCTCGTTCTATGGCTACACCTTC.

The chain is built from TRBV7-2 and TRBJ1-4; possibly TRBD1 for D (6 bases). Germline CDR1 is SGHTA and CDR2 is FQGNSA. CDR3 length equals 15 residues. V lost 5 bases and J lost 11, with 21 bases in between. The CDR3 region is CASSPQPGQEIKLFF. DNA for the CDR3: TGTGCCAGCAGCCCACAACCGGGACAAGAAATTAAACTGTTTTTT. The full variable domain, its missing parts supplied by reference TRBV7-2 and TRBJ1-4, is GAGVSQSPSNKVTEKGKDVELRCDPISGHTALYWYRQSLGQGLEFLIYFQGNSAPDKSGLPSDRFSAERTGGSVSTLTIQRTQQEDSAVYLCASSPQPGQEIKLFFGSGTQLSVL.

This chain links TRBV19 with TRBJ1-1; D uncertain. Germline V gene data show CDR1 as LNHDA and CDR2 as SQIVND (reference sequence). Deletions cut 5 bases from V and 6 bases from J, with 13 bases between. This CDR3 is built from 13 residues. The CDR3, as DNA: TGTGCCAGTAGTGCGAAAAGCGTAGCTGAAGCTTTCTTT. Amino acid sequence: CASSAKSVAEAFF.

The rearrangement uses TRBV6-6 and TRBJ2-1; 8 bases fit TRBD1. This CDR3 is built from 16 residues. Germline V lookup: CDR1 MNHNY, CDR2 SVGAGI (reference sequence). With V trimmed by 4 bases and J by 4 bases, 9 bases remained unmatched. DNA for the CDR3: TGTGCCAGCAGTTTCCCCCCGGGACAGGATTACAATGAGCAGTTCTTC. Residues: CASSFPPGQDYNEQFF.

The chain employs TRBV5-1 and TRBJ2-5; tentatively, D is TRBD1 (6 bases). V shed 3 bases and J shed 0 bases, with 12 bases lying between them. Germline CDR1 and CDR2: SGHRS and YFSETQ. This CDR3 region has 15 residues. The chain's CDR3 is CASSSYTGYQETQYF. CDR3 nucleotide sequence: TGCGCCAGCAGCTCATACACAGGGTACCAAGAGACCCAGTACTTC.

The chain is built from TRBV6-1 and TRBJ1-6, with 9 bases fitting TRBD1. This CDR3 spans 16 amino acids. The V gene's germline CDR1 is MNHNS and CDR2 SASEGT. The ends lost 3 bases at V and 7 bases at J; junction bases unmatched: 7. The CDR3 is CASSELTGGQNSPLHF. In nucleotides, the CDR3 is TGTGCCAGCAGTGAGCTGACAGGGGGTCAAAATTCACCCCTCCACTTT.

The gene calls are TRBV28 and TRBJ2-3, with 7 bases fitting TRBD1. The V and J ends lost 2 bases and 5 bases, in that order; junction bases with no gene match: 4. This CDR3 spans 14 amino acids. The V gene's germline CDR1 is MDHEN and CDR2 SYDVKM. DNA for the CDR3: TGTGCCAGCAGTTTACGACAGGGAAAAGATACGCAGTATTTT. This sequence encodes CASSLRQGKDTQYF.

This rearrangement joins TRBV6-5 to TRBJ1-6, with 9 positions matching TRBD1. The germline V gene encodes CDR1 MNHEY and CDR2 SVGAGI. The junction had 5 bases not matched to a gene; V was cut back by 2 bases and J by 6 bases. The CDR3 sequence is 16 residues long. DNA for the CDR3: TGTGCCAGCAGTTACGGGACAGGGAAAAGTAATTCACCCCTCCACTTT. It translates to CASSYGTGKSNSPLHF.

This clone was seen only once. The chain couples TRBV18 to TRBJ2-2; 12 bases are a match to TRBD1. V was clipped by 0 bases and J by 7 bases; unmatched bases: 9. The CDR3 sequence is 18 residues long. CDR1 and CDR2 from the germline V gene are KGHSH and LQKENI. CDR3 residues: CASSPPGAGTGGVGELFF. The CDR3 coding sequence is TGTGCCAGCTCACCACCGGGGGCCGGGACAGGGGGCGTCGGGGAGCTGTTTTTT.

V gene TRBV10-3 combines with J gene TRBJ1-2; D is undetermined. The CDR3 contains 14 residues. Trimming pared 8 bases from V and 0 bases from J, leaving 13 bases between. CDR1 ENHRY and CDR2 SYGVKD come from the germline V gene. As DNA, the CDR3 is TGTGCCATCGGTGCAGGACCTCCTAACTATGGCTACACCTTC. It is translated as CAIGAGPPNYGYTF.

The chain is built from TRBV6-4 and TRBJ2-3; 9 bases match TRBD1. V dropped 10 bases and J dropped 5; count of bases not matched to a gene: 7. The CDR3 has 13 residues. CDR1 is MRHNA and CDR2 is SNTAGT in the germline V gene. The CDR3 DNA is TGTGCCACCCGGGACAGGGAGGTAGATACGCAGTATTTT. This encodes CATRDREVDTQYF.

The chain couples TRBV24-1 to TRBJ2-2, with 9 bases identical to TRBD1. The germline V gene encodes CDR1 KGHDR and CDR2 SFDVKD. The CDR3 length is 16 residues. The junction had 3 bases not matched to a gene; V was cut back by 4 bases and J by 1 base. The CDR3 here is CATSDQTGGNTGELFF. The DNA for the CDR3 is TGTGCCACCAGTGACCAGACAGGGGGGAACACCGGGGAGCTGTTTTTT.

This clone was seen many times. This same CDR3 is encoded by further DNA sequences in the sample. The genes are TRBV6-1 and TRBJ2-5; 12 bases map to TRBD2. Trimming took 2 bases from V and 2 from J; bases not matched to a gene: 0. The CDR3 totals 15 residues. Germline assignment: CDR1 MNHNS and CDR2 SASEGT. The CDR3 loop reads CASSELAGGQETQYF. The DNA of the CDR3 is TGTGCCAGCAGTGAACTAGCGGGGGGGCAAGAGACCCAGTACTTC.

The J gene is TRBJ1-5, the V gene TRBV28, with 7 bases aligning to TRBD1. CDR3 length: 14 residues. Germline assignment: CDR1 MDHEN and CDR2 SYDVKM. With V trimmed by 8 bases and J by 2 bases, 6 bases remained unmatched. CDR3 amino acids: CASLTDRGNQPQHF. The DNA of the CDR3 is TGTGCCAGCCTCACCGACAGGGGCAATCAGCCCCAGCATTTT.

The rearrangement uses TRBV7-3 and TRBJ1-3, with a weak D call TRBD1 (5 bases). V lost 5 bases, J lost 2 bases, and 13 bases lay in between. The germline CDR1 and CDR2 sequences are SGHTA and FQGTGA. The CDR3 totals 15 residues. CDR3: CASSLRGPTGNTIYF. The CDR3 region has the DNA TGTGCCAGCAGCCTCCGGGGACCTACTGGAAACACCATATATTTT. Drawing the rest from reference TRBV7-3 and TRBJ1-3, the complete variable domain is GAGVSQTPSNKVTEKGKYVELRCDPISGHTALYWYRQSLGQGPEFLIYFQGTGAADDSGLPNDRFFAVRPEGSVSTLKIQRTERGDSAVYLCASSLRGPTGNTIYFGEGSWLTVV.

The chain joins TRBV30 to TRBJ2-7; TRBD1 might be the D (6 bases). The germline V gene has CDR1 GTSNPN and CDR2 SVGIG (reference sequence). The V gene lost 3 bases and the J gene lost 9 bases, with 12 bases spanning the gap. CDR3 length equals 11 residues. The CDR3 nucleotides read TGTGCCTGGAGCGATGGGGGCGGGCAGTACTTC. Translation gives CAWSDGGGQYF.

V is TRBV5-6 and J is TRBJ1-3, with 7 nucleotides matching TRBD1. Germline CDR1 SGHDT, CDR2 YYEEEE. The trim removed 4 bases at V and 5 bases at J, leaving 6 bases unmatched. The CDR3 covers 14 residues. CDR3 in DNA: TGTGCCAGCAGCGTCGGGACAGTCAGAAACACCATATATTTT. Translated, it gives CASSVGTVRNTIYF. Looking up the rest from reference TRBV5-6 and TRBJ1-3 gives the full variable domain: DAGVTQSPTHLIKTRGQQVTLRCSPKSGHDTVSWYQQALGQGPQFIFQYYEEEERQRGNFPDRFSGHQFPNYSSELNVNALLLGDSALYLCASSVGTVRNTIYFGEGSWLTVV.

This clone was found once. This chain uses TRBV30 with TRBJ2-2; 9 bases agree with TRBD2. J was trimmed by 6 bases and V by 4 bases; bases with no gene match: 9. The germline V gene encodes CDR1 GTSNPN and CDR2 SVGIG (reference sequence). The CDR3 covers 15 residues. CDR3: CAWNNGVAGAGELFF. The CDR3 nucleotides are TGTGCCTGGAATAATGGGGTAGCGGGGGCCGGGGAGCTGTTTTTT. The entire variable domain, with the rest obtained from reference TRBV30 and TRBJ2-2, is as follows: SQTIHQWPATLVQPVGSPLSLECTVEGTSNPNLYWYRQAAGRGLQLLFYSVGIGQISSEVPQNLSASRPQDRQFILSSKKLLLSDSGFYLCAWNNGVAGAGELFFGEGSRLTVL.

This chain uses TRBV5-5 with TRBJ1-3, with D possibly matching TRBD1 (5 bases). The CDR3 is 17 residues long. Germline V lookup: CDR1 SGHKS, CDR2 YYEKEE (reference sequence). V lost 2 bases and J lost 2, with 17 bases in between. CDR3 in amino acids: CASSFDRTLRAGNTIYF. CDR3 coding DNA: TGTGCCAGCAGCTTTGACAGAACCTTAAGGGCTGGAAACACCATATATTTT.

This chain connects TRBV5-1 to TRBJ2-2; no definite D call. This CDR3 comprises 14 residues. Germline CDR1 SGHRS, CDR2 YFSETQ. V lost 4 bases and J 3 bases, leaving 10 bases between the germline ends. In DNA form, the CDR3 reads TGCGCCAGCAGCCCGGGTACGCACACCGGGGAGCTGTTTTTT. Protein sequence: CASSPGTHTGELFF.

This chain uses TRBV7-2 with TRBJ2-7; perhaps TRBD1 as D (6 bases). Trimming removed 5 bases from V and 1 base from J, with 18 bases in between. Germline loops: CDR1 SGHTA, CDR2 FQGNSA. The length of the CDR3 is 16 residues. The CDR3 is CASSPPRTASSYEQYF. The CDR3, as DNA: TGTGCCAGCAGCCCCCCCCGGACAGCCTCATCCTACGAGCAGTACTTC.

The chain joins TRBV18 to TRBJ2-2; D might be TRBD1 (6 bases). The CDR3 covers 15 residues. CDR1 KGHSH and CDR2 LQKENI come from the germline V gene. The V and J ends lost 3 bases and 4 bases respectively, with 12 bases between them. CDR3 amino acids: CASSPLQQGTGELFF. The CDR3 nucleotides read TGTGCCAGCTCACCCCTTCAACAGGGCACCGGGGAGCTGTTTTTT.

J is TRBJ1-2 and V is TRBV7-9; 7 bases align to TRBD1. This CDR3 has 13 amino acids. CDR1 and CDR2 (germline): SEHNR, FQNEAQ (reference sequence). The V segment lost 5 bases and the J segment 5 bases; nucleotides outside the gene matches: 5. The CDR3 here is CASSLGTAYGYTF. The CDR3 coding sequence is TGTGCCAGCAGCCTGGGGACAGCTTATGGCTACACCTTC.